This T cell receptor (beta chain) comes out of a study of blood T cell repertoires in COVID-19. Study context: Acute and convalescent COVID-19 samples came from the United States, Italy and Spain. T cells, B-cell-depleted T cells, or PBMCs provided the cDNA or gDNA that served as material.

Measured with immunoSEQ multiplex PCR; TCRdb has only the in-frame clones, and not every one. The profile shows 150,000 to 200,000 clones, about 82% of them singletons. The receptor was isolated from a man between 45 and 60 years old with active or convalescent COVID-19. The sequenced sample was peripheral blood.

The CDR3 coding sequence is TGTGCCAGCAGCCCCCGGTTGGGCCCGTACAATGAGCAGTTCTTC. This encodes CASSPRLGPYNEQFF. The V and J genes are TRBV9 and TRBJ2-1; no clear D. The CDR3 spans 15 residues. The V end lost 4 bases, the J end lost 4 bases, and 15 bases lay between the germline ends. CDR1 SGDLS and CDR2 YYNGEE come from the germline V gene.